These 32 T cell receptor beta chains originate from one sample sequenced in a study of lymphopenia after photon versus proton radiotherapy (dated by TCRdb to between 2018 and 2021). Libraries came from the immunoSEQ multiplex PCR assay. The immuneACCESS repertoire file appears here via TCRdb, limited to in-frame rearrangements. These files lack a portion of the clones; in checked studies, under half of the deficit traces to unresolved V genes, and the cause of the others is not known. Across this sample there are around 23,000 clones, with around 90% seen only once. The ten largest clonotypes hold roughly a tenth of the sample. The sequenced sample was peripheral blood, obtained from a patient treated with proton-based radiotherapy. Source of these receptors: a woman in her 70s with pancreatic cancer. Some clones in this sample may be carry-over from other donors' samples.

The chain links TRBV2 to TRBJ2-1; the match to TRBD2 covers 12 bases. Germline V gives CDR1 SNHLY, CDR2 FYNNEI. The CDR3 is made up of 15 amino acids. V was clipped by 7 bases and J by 4 bases; unmatched bases: 5. The CDR3 DNA reads TGTGCCAGCACCGGACTAGCGGGACCTTACAATGAGCAGTTCTTC. This codes for CASTGLAGPYNEQFF.

The V and J genes are TRBV28 and TRBJ1-6; D unresolved. There are 13 residues in the CDR3. Per germline, CDR1 MDHEN and CDR2 SYDVKM. The V end lost 8 bases, the J end lost 4 bases, and 9 bases lay between the germline ends. This CDR3 is CASRDYYNSPLHF. CDR3 DNA: TGTGCCAGCCGGGATTATTATAATTCACCCCTCCACTTT.

This clone has a single count. The rearrangement joins TRBV29-1 to TRBJ2-7; D not resolved. The CDR3 has 11 residues. Germline CDR1 reads SQVTM; CDR2 reads ANQGSEA. Between the trimmed V and J ends, which lost 3 bases and 7 bases, there was a span of 10 bases. The CDR3 sequence is CSVESAGEQYF. CDR3 nucleotides: TGCAGCGTTGAGTCTGCTGGGGAGCAGTACTTC.

This clone has more than one count but fewer than ten. V gene TRBV7-3 combines with J gene TRBJ1-1; tentatively, D is TRBD1 (5 bases). Germline V gene lookup returns CDR1 SGHTA and CDR2 FQGTGA. This CDR3 contains 13 residues. V was clipped by 3 bases and J by 2 bases, with 7 bases between them. CDR3 amino acids: CASSFGGNTEAFF. Written as DNA, the CDR3 is TGTGCCAGCAGCTTCGGGGGAAACACTGAAGCTTTCTTT. The full variable domain, completed using reference TRBV7-3 and TRBJ1-1, is GAGVSQTPSNKVTEKGKYVELRCDPISGHTALYWYRQSLGQGPEFLIYFQGTGAADDSGLPNDRFFAVRPEGSVSTLKIQRTERGDSAVYLCASSFGGNTEAFFGQGTRLTVV.

This chain links TRBV5-1 with TRBJ2-3; no definite D call. CDR3 length: 12 amino acids. The germline CDR1 and CDR2 sequences are SGHRS and YFSETQ. V was cut by 2 bases and J by 5 bases, with 6 bases left in between. The CDR3: CASSFEVDTQYF. The CDR3 region has the DNA TGCGCCAGCAGCTTTGAGGTAGATACGCAGTATTTT.

The V gene is TRBV10-2, the J gene TRBJ2-1; D tentatively fits TRBD1 or TRBD2 (5 bases each). The germline gives CDR1 WSHSY, CDR2 SAAADI. CDR3 length: 15 residues. V lost 0 bases to trimming and J lost 6 bases, with 12 bases between them. The CDR3 DNA reads TGCGCCAGCAGTGAGTCGACTGGGACCATCAATGAGCAGTTCTTC. This codes for CASSESTGTINEQFF.

The rearrangement links TRBV4-3 to TRBJ2-1; 14 positions match TRBD2. Germline CDR1 is LGHNA and CDR2 is YSLEER. Trimming at V came to 1 base and at J to 7 bases, leaving 6 bases not matched to a gene. The CDR3 runs to 17 residues. CDR3 nucleotide sequence: TGCGCCAGCAGCCAAGGGTCCGGGACTAGCGGGAGTAATGAGCAGTTCTTC. Translating it yields CASSQGSGTSGSNEQFF.

This chain links TRBV19 with TRBJ2-2; TRBD1 matches at 7 bases. Per the germline V gene, CDR1 is LNHDA and CDR2 is SQIVND (reference sequence). With 7 bases clipped from V and 0 bases from J, the junction kept 5 bases outside the gene matches. CDR3 size: 15 residues. The CDR3 coding sequence is TGTGCCAGTACCAAGGGACAGACGAACACCGGGGAGCTGTTTTTT. It translates to CASTKGQTNTGELFF.

This sequence joins TRBV9 and TRBJ2-5; tentatively, D is TRBD1 (5 bases). V was shortened by 2 bases and J by 1 base, with 9 bases between the two germline ends. Germline CDR1 and CDR2: SGDLS and YYNGEE. The CDR3 spans 14 residues. CDR3 DNA sequence: TGTGCCAGCAGCGTTAATACAGGCCAAGAGACCCAGTACTTC. Encoded protein: CASSVNTGQETQYF. Looking up the rest from reference TRBV9 and TRBJ2-5 gives the full variable domain: DSGVTQTPKHLITATGQRVTLRCSPRSGDLSVYWYQQSLDQGLQFLIQYYNGEERAKGNILERFSAQQFPDLHSELNLSSLELGDSALYFCASSVNTGQETQYFGPGTRLLVL.

The genes are TRBV19 and TRBJ1-1; D gene unclear. The germline gives CDR1 LNHDA, CDR2 SQIVND (reference sequence). CDR3 length: 13 residues. Trimming left V 5 bases short and J 4 bases short, with 11 bases between. In DNA, the CDR3 is TGTGCCAGTAGTGGTACTCTTAGCACTGAAGCTTTCTTT. Its translation: CASSGTLSTEAFF.

The rearrangement uses TRBV2 and TRBJ2-1, with 9 bases identical to TRBD1. The CDR3 runs to 14 residues. Trimming cost V 1 base and J 8 bases; bases outside gene matches: 3. Germline V gene data show CDR1 as SNHLY and CDR2 as FYNNEI. In DNA, the CDR3 is TGTGCCAGCAGTGAAGGGACAGGGGACGATGAGCAGTTCTTC. This encodes CASSEGTGDDEQFF.

The gene calls are TRBV11-2 and TRBJ2-1; TRBD2 aligns across 9 bases. The CDR3 covers 17 residues. The trim removed 2 bases at V and 0 bases at J, leaving 5 bases unmatched. Germline CDR1 is SGHAT and CDR2 is FQNNGV. The CDR3: CASSLISGGSSYNEQFF. The CDR3 DNA reads as TGTGCCAGCAGCTTAATAAGCGGGGGGAGCTCCTACAATGAGCAGTTCTTC.

The V gene is TRBV18, the J gene TRBJ2-7; possible D gene TRBD1, 6 bases. Germline values: CDR1 KGHSH, CDR2 LQKENI. The CDR3 is 14 residues long. The V end was cut by 0 bases, the J end by 7 bases, with 13 bases between. The CDR3 spells CASSPPTGLREQYF. The CDR3 DNA is TGTGCCAGCTCACCACCGACAGGTTTAAGGGAGCAGTACTTC.

The J gene is TRBJ1-2, the V gene TRBV30; D is undetermined. V lost 0 bases to trimming and J lost 3 bases, with 11 bases between them. From germline, CDR1 is GTSNPN and CDR2 SVGIG (reference sequence). The CDR3 has 14 amino acids. This CDR3 is CAWSVKGGYYGYTF. The CDR3 DNA reads as TGTGCCTGGAGTGTAAAGGGCGGGTACTATGGCTACACCTTC.

The chain couples TRBV9 to TRBJ2-1, with 8 bases matching TRBD1. J was trimmed by 3 bases and V by 1 base; bases with no gene match: 3. The germline V gene has CDR1 SGDLS and CDR2 YYNGEE. The CDR3 contains 15 residues. The CDR3 here is CASSVSTGGYNEQFF. For the CDR3, the DNA is TGTGCCAGCAGCGTATCCACAGGGGGCTACAATGAGCAGTTCTTC.

The rearrangement uses TRBV5-1 and TRBJ2-1, with D perhaps matching TRBD1 or TRBD2 (5 bases each). The V end lost 5 bases, the J end lost 4 bases, and 13 bases lay between the germline ends. This CDR3 contains 14 residues. CDR1 is SGHRS, CDR2 YFSETQ, per germline. The CDR3 protein is CASRDGDVYNEQFF. The CDR3 bases are TGCGCCAGCAGGGACGGGGACGTATACAATGAGCAGTTCTTC.

The J gene is TRBJ1-1, the V gene TRBV13; D is perhaps TRBD1 (6 bases). CDR1 PRHDT and CDR2 FYEKMQ come from the germline V gene (reference sequence). V was trimmed by 5 bases and J by 4 bases, leaving 11 bases between them. The CDR3 covers 13 residues. The CDR3 DNA is TGTGCCAGCAGCCGAACAGGGTTCACTGAAGCTTTCTTT. It yields the protein CASSRTGFTEAFF.

The rearrangement joins TRBV11-3 to TRBJ2-3; D perhaps matches TRBD2 (6 bases). The CDR3 has 15 residues. CDR1 and CDR2 from the germline V gene are SGHNT and YENEEA. V was pared by 5 bases and J by 1 base, with 13 bases between. The CDR3 DNA reads TGTGCCAGCAGCACACTAGCAGGTGGCACAGATACGCAGTATTTT. Its translation is CASSTLAGGTDTQYF.

In its sample, this clone was seen once. In the same sample, other DNA sequences code for this CDR3. The J gene is TRBJ2-1, the V gene TRBV7-8; tentatively, D is TRBD2 (6 bases). V was pared by 0 bases and J by 8 bases, with 11 bases between. Germline V gene lookup returns CDR1 SGHVS and CDR2 FQNEAQ. The CDR3 is 14 amino acids. CDR3 coding DNA: TGTGCCAGCAGCTTAGCGCTATGGGGGGATGAGCAGTTCTTC. Translated, it gives CASSLALWGDEQFF.

CDR3 bases: TGTGCCAGCAGACGTCGGGGGGGACTAGCCAGTCCTAATGAGCAGTTCTTC. It encodes CASRRRGGLASPNEQFF. The V call is TRBV27, the J call TRBJ2-1; 9 nucleotides align to TRBD2. V lost 6 bases to trimming and J lost 7 bases; unmatched junction nucleotides: 16. Germline V CDR1 and CDR2: MNHEY, SMNVEV (reference sequence). This CDR3 spans 17 amino acids.

This chain links TRBV18 with TRBJ1-2; D is perhaps TRBD1 (5 bases). Germline loops: CDR1 KGHSH, CDR2 LQKENI. V gave up 2 bases and J gave up 4 bases, with 14 bases separating them. The CDR3 extends over 15 amino acids. The CDR3 sequence is CASSPGHVSSYGYTF. The CDR3 DNA sequence: TGTGCCAGCTCACCAGGACACGTGTCTTCCTATGGCTACACCTTC.

The chain couples TRBV19 to TRBJ2-3; no reliable D call. Looked up from germline, CDR1 is LNHDA and CDR2 is SQIVND (reference sequence). V dropped 5 bases and J dropped 2 bases, with 17 bases sitting between them. There are 16 residues in the CDR3. CDR3: CASSPRRISDTDTQYF. The CDR3 DNA follows: TGTGCCAGTAGTCCTCGCCGCATTTCAGACACAGATACGCAGTATTTT.

The chain couples TRBV27 to TRBJ2-5; 10 bases match TRBD2. The CDR3 totals 16 residues. V lost 2 bases to trimming and J lost 5 bases; unmatched junction nucleotides: 8. Germline V CDR1 and CDR2: MNHEY, SMNVEV (reference sequence). The DNA for the CDR3 is TGTGCCAGCAGTTTAAGGGCTAGCGGGAGCCGGGAGACCCAGTACTTC. Protein: CASSLRASGSRETQYF.

The rearrangement joins TRBV19 to TRBJ1-2, with TRBD1 matching 11 bases. The J segment lost 3 bases and the V segment lost 9 bases, leaving 15 bases of the junction unmatched. The CDR3 contains 17 residues. From germline, CDR1 is LNHDA and CDR2 SQIVND (reference sequence). CDR3 loop: CASLEWGRGQGDYGYTF. The CDR3 nucleotides read TGTGCCAGCCTGGAATGGGGTCGGGGACAGGGGGACTATGGCTACACCTTC. Together with reference TRBV19 and TRBJ1-2, the CDR3 gives the full variable domain: DGGITQSPKYLFRKEGQNVTLSCEQNLNHDAMYWYRQDPGQGLRLIYYSQIVNDFQKGDIAEGYSVSREKKESFPLTVTSAQKNPTAFYLCASLEWGRGQGDYGYTFGSGTRLTVV.

This clone was seen a single time. CDR3 bases: TGTGCCAGCAGTTACTCCGGGACAGGGGATAACAATGAGCAGTTCTTC. This codes for CASSYSGTGDNNEQFF. V gene TRBV6-5 combines with J gene TRBJ2-1, with 10 bases identical to TRBD1. This CDR3 is 16 amino acids long. Trimming took 0 bases from V and 5 from J; bases not matched to a gene: 4. From germline, CDR1 is MNHEY and CDR2 SVGAGI.

This chain connects TRBV6-6 to TRBJ2-3; TRBD2 aligns across 8 bases. J gave up 4 bases and V 4 bases, and 10 bases lay outside the gene matches. The CDR3 totals 16 residues. CDR1 MNHNY and CDR2 SVGAGI come from the germline V gene (reference sequence). CDR3 sequence reads: CASSSPAGVSADTQYF. CDR3 coding DNA: TGTGCCAGCAGTTCCCCAGCGGGAGTGTCCGCAGATACGCAGTATTTT.

The rearrangement links TRBV30 to TRBJ2-7, with no clear D. V was pared by 3 bases and J by 2 bases, with 5 bases between. This CDR3 is 11 amino acids long. CDR1 and CDR2 from the germline V gene are GTSNPN and SVGIG (reference sequence). DNA of the CDR3: TGTGCCTGGAGCGCTGCCTACGAGCAGTACTTC. Its protein is CAWSAAYEQYF.

In nucleotides, the CDR3 is TGTGCCAGCAGTATACAGGGGGTAATGGCTGAAGCTTTCTTT. It specifies CASSIQGVMAEAFF. This rearrangement joins TRBV28 to TRBJ1-1; TRBD1 matches at 8 bases. From germline, CDR1 is MDHEN and CDR2 SYDVKM. CDR3 size: 14 residues. V trimming: 5 bases; J trimming: 6 bases; junction bases outside the gene matches: 8.

This sequence joins TRBV18 and TRBJ2-1; TRBD2 matches at 7 bases. Trimming took 2 bases from V and 9 from J; bases not matched to a gene: 4. CDR3 length: 13 amino acids. Per the germline V gene, CDR1 is KGHSH and CDR2 is LQKENI. The CDR3 loop is CASSPGLDVEQFF. The CDR3 DNA is TGTGCCAGCTCACCAGGACTAGATGTTGAGCAGTTCTTC. Full variable domain (missing parts from reference TRBV18 and TRBJ2-1): NAGVMQNPRHLVRRRGQEARLRCSPMKGHSHVYWYRQLPEEGLKFMVYLQKENIIDESGMPKERFSAEFPKEGPSILRIQQVVRGDSAAYFCASSPGLDVEQFFGPGTRLTVL.

The chain has TRBV10-3 and TRBJ1-1; no clear D gene. Germline CDR1 reads ENHRY; CDR2 reads SYGVKD. V was clipped by 0 bases and J by 1 base, with 6 bases between them. The CDR3 is 14 amino acids. The CDR3 here is CAISESGQNTEAFF. CDR3 coding DNA: TGTGCCATCAGTGAGTCGGGCCAGAACACTGAAGCTTTCTTT.

This rearrangement joins TRBV30 to TRBJ1-4; possibly TRBD1 for D (5 bases). The germline gives CDR1 GTSNPN, CDR2 SVGIG (reference sequence). This CDR3 has 12 amino acids. The ends were cut back, 4 bases at V and 9 bases at J, with 12 bases in the middle. The CDR3 nucleotides are TGTGCCTGGATGCAGGGTGCGCAAAAACTGTTTTTT. Its translation is CAWMQGAQKLFF. The entire variable domain, with the rest obtained from reference TRBV30 and TRBJ1-4, is as follows: SQTIHQWPATLVQPVGSPLSLECTVEGTSNPNLYWYRQAAGRGLQLLFYSVGIGQISSEVPQNLSASRPQDRQFILSSKKLLLSDSGFYLCAWMQGAQKLFFGSGTQLSVL.

The rearrangement links TRBV5-1 to TRBJ2-2; D might be TRBD2 (6 bases). V gave up 6 bases and J gave up 7 bases, with 19 bases separating them. The CDR3 is 15 amino acids. Germline V gene lookup returns CDR1 SGHRS and CDR2 YFSETQ. The chain's CDR3 is CASNQRAGYDGELFF. The CDR3 DNA is TGCGCCAGCAACCAAAGGGCGGGGTACGACGGGGAGCTGTTTTTT.